These T cell receptor beta chains were read from a single sample in a study of OX40 agonist ivuxolimab in advanced cancers. Some clones are missing from TCRdb's copy, which holds only in-frame ones; the method was immunoSEQ multiplex PCR. This sample has approximately 68,000 clones; roughly 80% occur once, and the top ten carry roughly 6.3%. Source: CD4+ or CD8+ T cells sorted from blood, taken in a trial of the OX40 agonist ivuxolimab. These receptors all come from an adult with an advanced solid tumor such as melanoma, head and neck, liver or kidney cancer. The CDR3 runs from the conserved cysteine through the conserved F or W. A D gene is named only where the DNA matches it firmly. Clone size is not always given. Where it is, it says once, few, many or a class for expanded clones.

NA,TRBJ2-2,NA,TRBV5-4,CASSSYDGHTGELFF,TGTGCCAGCAGCTCGTACGACGGTCACACCGGGGAGCTGTTTTTT
NA,TRBJ1-5,NA,TRBV12-1,CASSFPRRGEAQPQHF,TGTGCCAGCAGCTTCCCCCGGCGGGGGGAGGCCCAGCCCCAGCATTTT
few,TRBJ1-6,TRBD1,TRBV2,CASSDGTGVSPLHF,TGTGCCAGCAGTGACGGGACAGGGGTTTCACCCCTCCACTTT
NA,TRBJ1-1,TRBD1,TRBV6-1,CASTSRTGVTEAFF,TGTGCCAGCACCTCAAGGACAGGGGTCACTGAAGCTTTCTTT
NA,TRBJ1-1,TRBD1,TRBV5-1,CASSWGQFLTEAFF,TGCGCCAGCAGCTGGGGACAGTTTCTCACTGAAGCTTTCTTT
NA,TRBJ2-3,NA,TRBV6-1,CASSLFTDTQYF,TGTGCCAGCAGTTTATTCACAGATACGCAGTATTTT
NA,TRBJ2-1,NA,TRBV6-1,CATQGSKGYNEQFF,TGTGCCACCCAGGGGTCGAAAGGATACAATGAGCAGTTCTTC
NA,TRBJ2-1,TRBD2,TRBV4-1,CASSPARTGGNHYEQFF,TGCGCCAGCAGCCCCGCGAGAACGGGAGGGAACCATTATGAGCAGTTCTTC
once,TRBJ2-5,TRBD2,TRBV5-1,CASSQTRTSGGTYPPGETQYF,TGCGCCAGCAGCCAGACTCGGACTAGCGGGGGTACCTACCCTCCCGGGGAGACCCAGTACTTC
NA,TRBJ2-1,NA,TRBV10-1,CASSESLGRDEQFF,TGCGCCAGCAGTGAGTCGCTGGGGCGGGATGAGCAGTTCTTC
NA,TRBJ2-1,TRBD1,TRBV7-9,CASSDGSGTGLYNEQFF,TGTGCCAGCAGCGACGGTAGTGGGACAGGGCTCTACAATGAGCAGTTCTTC
NA,TRBJ1-5,NA,TRBV19,CASSIRPYNQPQHF,TGTGCCAGTAGTATAAGGCCCTACAATCAGCCCCAGCATTTT
NA,TRBJ2-3,NA,TRBV11-2,CASSLAPDTQYF,TGTGCCAGCAGCTTAGCACCAGATACGCAGTATTTT
NA,TRBJ2-6,NA,TRBV19,CASSVQGAGANVLTF,TGTGCCAGTAGTGTCCAGGGTGCTGGGGCCAACGTCCTGACTTTC
NA,TRBJ1-2,TRBD1,TRBV5-1,CASSSQGGVYGYTF,TGCGCCAGCAGCTCTCAAGGGGGCGTCTATGGCTACACCTTC
NA,TRBJ2-3,NA,TRBV18,CASSPRTADTQYF,TGTGCCAGCTCACCTCGGACTGCAGATACGCAGTATTTT
NA,TRBJ2-2,NA,TRBV2,CASSHFRGGKSTGELFF,TGTGCCAGCAGTCACTTTCGGGGAGGAAAAAGCACCGGGGAGCTGTTTTTT
NA,TRBJ1-1,NA,TRBV15,CATSRGQPFTNTEAFF,TGTGCCACCAGCAGAGGGCAGCCCTTTACGAACACTGAAGCTTTCTTT
NA,TRBJ2-1,TRBD1,TRBV9,CASSLRQGEDEQFF,TGTGCCAGCAGCCTACGACAGGGGGAGGATGAGCAGTTCTTC
NA,TRBJ2-1,TRBD2,TRBV5-1,CASSLAGAGGPNEQFF,TGCGCCAGCAGCTTGGCCGGAGCGGGAGGGCCCAATGAGCAGTTCTTC
NA,TRBJ1-1,NA,TRBV2,CASSETRQNTEAFF,TGTGCCAGCAGTGAGACACGGCAGAACACTGAAGCTTTCTTT
few,TRBJ2-2,TRBD2,TRBV7-2,CASSLGTSVTGELFF,TGTGCCAGCAGCTTAGGGACTAGCGTCACCGGGGAGCTGTTTTTT
NA,TRBJ1-5,NA,TRBV4-1,CASSQDGQRRGPQHF,TGCGCCAGCAGCCAAGATGGGCAACGGAGGGGGCCCCAGCATTTT
NA,TRBJ2-1,TRBD1,TRBV11-2,CASSFARWGTADNEQFF,TGTGCCAGCAGCTTCGCCCGTTGGGGGACAGCGGACAATGAGCAGTTCTTC
NA,TRBJ2-1,NA,TRBV11-3,CASREEGWNEQFF,TGTGCCAGCAGAGAAGAGGGGTGGAATGAGCAGTTCTTC
NA,TRBJ2-1,NA,TRBV27,CASLRQGGDEQFF,TGTGCCAGCCTCCGACAGGGAGGGGATGAGCAGTTCTTC